This T cell receptor beta chain was retrieved from a study of blood T cell repertoires in COVID-19. Across the study: COVID-19 samples, acute and convalescent, were from the United States, Italy and Spain.

This CDR3 region has 13 residues. Germline V gene data show CDR1 as MNHEY and CDR2 as SVGAGI. V dropped 6 bases and J dropped 7; count of bases not matched to a gene: 7. A Seattle source enrolled patients during active infection and followed them longitudinally. Clones were read by immunoSEQ multiplex PCR, and TCRdb kept only the in-frame ones, dropping some. Among around 120,000 clones listed, 90% were seen once. The TCR was taken from a woman aged 60-70 years with COVID-19, enrolled during active disease. Sequencing used peripheral blood. The V and J genes are TRBV6-5 and TRBJ1-2; 8 bases are a match to TRBD1. CDR3 region: CASSPGTGAGYTF. DNA of the CDR3: TGTGCCAGCAGCCCCGGGACAGGAGCTGGCTACACCTTC.